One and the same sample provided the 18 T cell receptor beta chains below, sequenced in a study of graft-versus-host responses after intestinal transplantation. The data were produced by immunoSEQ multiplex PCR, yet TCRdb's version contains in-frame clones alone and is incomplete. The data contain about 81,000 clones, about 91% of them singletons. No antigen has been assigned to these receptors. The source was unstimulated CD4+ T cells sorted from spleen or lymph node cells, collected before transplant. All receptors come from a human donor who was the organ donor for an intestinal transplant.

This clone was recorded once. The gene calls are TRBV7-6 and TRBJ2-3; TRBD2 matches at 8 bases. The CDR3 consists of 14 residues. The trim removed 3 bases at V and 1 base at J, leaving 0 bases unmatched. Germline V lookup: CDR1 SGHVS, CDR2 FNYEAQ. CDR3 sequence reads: CASSLRGGTDTQYF. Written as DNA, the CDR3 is TGTGCCAGCAGCTTGCGGGGGGGCACAGATACGCAGTATTTT.

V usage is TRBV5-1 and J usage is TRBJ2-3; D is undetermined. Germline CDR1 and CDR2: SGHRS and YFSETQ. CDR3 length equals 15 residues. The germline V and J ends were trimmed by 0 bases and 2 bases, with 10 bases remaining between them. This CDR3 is CASSLGLPSTDTQYF. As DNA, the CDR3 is TGCGCCAGCAGCTTGGGCCTACCGTCCACAGATACGCAGTATTTT.

The CDR3 nucleotides are TGTGCCAGTAGTATACTAGGGGGGGCACGAGAGCAGTTCTTC. Residues: CASSILGGAREQFF. The gene calls are TRBV19 and TRBJ2-1; TRBD2 might be the D (7 bases). The V gene's germline CDR1 is LNHDA and CDR2 SQIVND (reference sequence). The CDR3 has 14 residues. Between the trimmed V and J ends, which lost 2 bases and 10 bases, there was a span of 15 bases.

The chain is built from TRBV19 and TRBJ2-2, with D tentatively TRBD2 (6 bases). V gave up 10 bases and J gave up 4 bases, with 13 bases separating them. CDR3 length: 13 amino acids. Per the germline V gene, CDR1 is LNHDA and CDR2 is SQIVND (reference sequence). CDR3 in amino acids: CATAISGTGELFF. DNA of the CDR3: TGTGCCACTGCGATTAGCGGCACCGGGGAGCTGTTTTTT.

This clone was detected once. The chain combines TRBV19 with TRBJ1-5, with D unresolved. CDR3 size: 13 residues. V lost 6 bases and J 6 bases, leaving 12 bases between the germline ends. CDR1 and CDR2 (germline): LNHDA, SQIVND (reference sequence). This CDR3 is CASSRGVSQPQHF. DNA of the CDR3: TGTGCCAGTAGCCGGGGTGTAAGTCAGCCCCAGCATTTT.

CDR3 region: CASSFGLTSSYEQYF. CDR3 sequence (DNA): TGTGCCAGCAGCTTTGGGCTGACAAGCTCCTACGAGCAGTACTTC. The chain recombines TRBV11-2 with TRBJ2-7; no firm D call. This CDR3 region has 15 residues. Germline CDR1 SGHAT, CDR2 FQNNGV. The V end lost 3 bases, the J end lost 0 bases, and 12 bases lay between the germline ends. The whole variable domain, remainder taken from reference TRBV11-2 and TRBJ2-7, is EAGVAQSPRYKIIEKRQSVAFWCNPISGHATLYWYQQILGQGPKLLIQFQNNGVVDDSQLPKDRFSAERLKGVDSTLKIQPAKLEDSAVYLCASSFGLTSSYEQYFGPGTRLTVT.

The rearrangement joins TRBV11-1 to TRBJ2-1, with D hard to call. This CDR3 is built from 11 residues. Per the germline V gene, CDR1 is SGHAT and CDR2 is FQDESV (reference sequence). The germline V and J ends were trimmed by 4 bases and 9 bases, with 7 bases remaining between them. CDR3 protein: CASSSYGEQFF. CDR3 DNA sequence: TGTGCCAGCAGCTCTTACGGTGAGCAGTTCTTC.

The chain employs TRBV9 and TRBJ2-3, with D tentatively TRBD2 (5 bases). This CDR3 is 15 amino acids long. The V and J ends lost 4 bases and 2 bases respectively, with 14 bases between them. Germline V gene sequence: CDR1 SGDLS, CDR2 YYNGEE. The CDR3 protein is CASSPREGNTDTQYF. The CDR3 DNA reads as TGTGCCAGCAGCCCCCGCGAGGGAAACACAGATACGCAGTATTTT. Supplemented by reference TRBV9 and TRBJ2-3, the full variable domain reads DSGVTQTPKHLITATGQRVTLRCSPRSGDLSVYWYQQSLDQGLQFLIQYYNGEERAKGNILERFSAQQFPDLHSELNLSSLELGDSALYFCASSPREGNTDTQYFGPGTRLTVL.

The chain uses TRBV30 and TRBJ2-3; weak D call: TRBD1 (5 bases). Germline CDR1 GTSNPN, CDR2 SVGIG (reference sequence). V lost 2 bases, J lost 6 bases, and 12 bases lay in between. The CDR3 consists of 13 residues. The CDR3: CAWSRGPGDTQYF. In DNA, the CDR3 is TGTGCCTGGAGTAGGGGCCCTGGGGATACGCAGTATTTT.

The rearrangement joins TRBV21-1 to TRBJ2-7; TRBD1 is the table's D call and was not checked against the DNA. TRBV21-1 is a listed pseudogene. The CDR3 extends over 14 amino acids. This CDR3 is CASSNRDRTYEQYF. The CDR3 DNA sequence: TGTGCCAGCAGCAACCGGGACAGGACCTACGAGCAGTACTTC.

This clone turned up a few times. The CDR3 is CASSSGDRGRFGGKTQYF. DNA for the CDR3: TGTGCCAGTAGTTCGGGGGACAGGGGGCGATTTGGAGGAAAGACCCAGTACTTC. This chain uses TRBV19 with TRBJ2-5, with 12 bases lining up with TRBD1. Looked up from germline, CDR1 is LNHDA and CDR2 is SQIVND (reference sequence). V shed 5 bases, J shed 6 bases, and the junction held 16 bases outside the gene matches. This CDR3 comprises 18 residues.

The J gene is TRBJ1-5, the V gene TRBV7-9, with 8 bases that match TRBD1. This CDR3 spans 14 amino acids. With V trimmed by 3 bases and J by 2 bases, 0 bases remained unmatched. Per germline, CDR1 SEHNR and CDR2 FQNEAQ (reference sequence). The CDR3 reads CASSLTGGNQPQHF. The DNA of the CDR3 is TGTGCCAGCAGCTTGACAGGGGGCAATCAGCCCCAGCATTTT.

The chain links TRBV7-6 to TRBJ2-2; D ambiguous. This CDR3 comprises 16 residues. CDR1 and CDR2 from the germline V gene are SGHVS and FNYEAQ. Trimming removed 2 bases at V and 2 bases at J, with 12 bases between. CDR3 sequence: CASSLIAGRNTGELFF. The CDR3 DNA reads TGTGCCAGCAGCTTAATTGCAGGCCGTAACACCGGGGAGCTGTTTTTT.

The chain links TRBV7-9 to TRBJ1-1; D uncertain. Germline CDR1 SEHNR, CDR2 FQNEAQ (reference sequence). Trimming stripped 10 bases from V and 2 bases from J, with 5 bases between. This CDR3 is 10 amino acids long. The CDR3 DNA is TGTGCCACTGTAAACACTGAAGCTTTCTTT. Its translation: CATVNTEAFF.

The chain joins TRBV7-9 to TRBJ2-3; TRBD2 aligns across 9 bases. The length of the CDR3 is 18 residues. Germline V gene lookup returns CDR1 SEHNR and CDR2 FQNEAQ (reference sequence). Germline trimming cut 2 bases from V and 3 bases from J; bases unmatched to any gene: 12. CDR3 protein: CASSLRAGREGRTDTQYF. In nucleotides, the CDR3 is TGTGCCAGCAGCTTACGGGCTGGGCGGGAGGGCCGGACAGATACGCAGTATTTT.

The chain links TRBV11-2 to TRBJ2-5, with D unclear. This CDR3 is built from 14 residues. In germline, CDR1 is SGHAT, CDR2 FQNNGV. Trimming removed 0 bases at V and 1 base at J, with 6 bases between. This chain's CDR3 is CASSLEFSQETQYF. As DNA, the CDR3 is TGTGCCAGCAGCTTAGAATTCAGCCAAGAGACCCAGTACTTC.

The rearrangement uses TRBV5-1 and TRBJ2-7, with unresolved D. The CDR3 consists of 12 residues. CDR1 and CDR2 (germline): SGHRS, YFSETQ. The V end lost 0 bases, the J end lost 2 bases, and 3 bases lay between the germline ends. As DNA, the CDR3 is TGCGCCAGCAGCTTGGCTCCCTACGAGCAGTACTTC. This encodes CASSLAPYEQYF.

CDR3 region: CASSLGSGYEQYF. The CDR3 DNA sequence: TGCGCCAGCAGCTTGGGATCGGGTTACGAGCAGTACTTC. V and J are TRBV5-1 and TRBJ2-7; unclear D gene. Trimming took off 0 bases at V and 4 bases at J, with 8 bases between the two ends. The CDR3 extends over 13 amino acids. Germline CDR1 reads SGHRS; CDR2 reads YFSETQ.